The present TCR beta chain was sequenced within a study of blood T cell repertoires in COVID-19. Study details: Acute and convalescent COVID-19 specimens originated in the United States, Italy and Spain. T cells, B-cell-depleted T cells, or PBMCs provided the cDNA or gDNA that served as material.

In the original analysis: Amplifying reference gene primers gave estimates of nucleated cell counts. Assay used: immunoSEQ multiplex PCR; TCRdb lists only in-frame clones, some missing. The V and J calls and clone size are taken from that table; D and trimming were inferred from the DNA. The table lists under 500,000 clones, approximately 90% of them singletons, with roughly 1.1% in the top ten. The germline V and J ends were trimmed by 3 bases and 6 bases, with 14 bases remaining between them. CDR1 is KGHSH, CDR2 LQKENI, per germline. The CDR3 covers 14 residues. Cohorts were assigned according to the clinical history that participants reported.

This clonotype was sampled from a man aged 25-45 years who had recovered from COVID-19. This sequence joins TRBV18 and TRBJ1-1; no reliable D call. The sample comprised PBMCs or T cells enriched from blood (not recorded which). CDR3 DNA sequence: TGTGCCAGCTCACCTGCCCGTGCGGGAGCTGAAGCTTTCTTT. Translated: CASSPARAGAEAFF. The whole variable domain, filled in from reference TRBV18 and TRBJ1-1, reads NAGVMQNPRHLVRRRGQEARLRCSPMKGHSHVYWYRQLPEEGLKFMVYLQKENIIDESGMPKERFSAEFPKEGPSILRIQQVVRGDSAAYFCASSPARAGAEAFFGQGTRLTVV.